This TCR beta chain is drawn from a study of shared T cell receptors in the human thymus. TCRdb keeps only in-frame clones here, not all; method: immunoSEQ multiplex PCR. The profile shows about 660,000 clones, around 87% of them singletons. The germline V and J ends were trimmed by 5 bases and 6 bases, with 16 bases remaining between them. The CDR3 is made up of 14 amino acids. Germline lookup yields CDR1 MNHEY and CDR2 SVGAGI. This same sample was also taken into another study, of human thymus T cells. That work contributes: The donors were infants in Finland with congenital heart defects, otherwise immunologically healthy. It was from resections taken during corrective heart surgery that the thymus tissue came. Thymic and blood repertoires appeared to display a bias in their usage of V and J genes. Related research found strongly overlapping thymic repertoires in unrelated individuals.

The sequence derives from a boy under two years old with a congenital heart defect. The chain couples TRBV6-5 to TRBJ1-2; D ambiguous. The sample comprised thymocytes. CDR3 nucleotide sequence: TGTGCCAGCAGTGAGGCAGACCCCTGGGATGGCTACACCTTC. Translation: CASSEADPWDGYTF.